This T cell receptor beta chain was found in a study of cytomegalovirus exposure and HLA in healthy donors. CDR3 size: 16 residues. J gave up 2 bases and V 5 bases, and 7 bases lay outside the gene matches. In germline, CDR1 is MDHEN, CDR2 SYDVKM. Sequenced by immunoSEQ multiplex PCR; TCRdb stores in-frame clones only, minus some. The repertoire holds roughly 260,000 clones, with about 87% as singletons. This chain joins TRBV28 and TRBJ1-3; 9 nucleotides match TRBD1. The source is a man aged 18 to 29 in good health and CMV-seronegative. Sequencing was performed on PBMCs. The CDR3 sequence is CASSPHRGRTGNTIYF. CDR3 in DNA: TGTGCCAGCAGTCCGCACAGGGGGCGAACTGGAAACACCATATATTTT.